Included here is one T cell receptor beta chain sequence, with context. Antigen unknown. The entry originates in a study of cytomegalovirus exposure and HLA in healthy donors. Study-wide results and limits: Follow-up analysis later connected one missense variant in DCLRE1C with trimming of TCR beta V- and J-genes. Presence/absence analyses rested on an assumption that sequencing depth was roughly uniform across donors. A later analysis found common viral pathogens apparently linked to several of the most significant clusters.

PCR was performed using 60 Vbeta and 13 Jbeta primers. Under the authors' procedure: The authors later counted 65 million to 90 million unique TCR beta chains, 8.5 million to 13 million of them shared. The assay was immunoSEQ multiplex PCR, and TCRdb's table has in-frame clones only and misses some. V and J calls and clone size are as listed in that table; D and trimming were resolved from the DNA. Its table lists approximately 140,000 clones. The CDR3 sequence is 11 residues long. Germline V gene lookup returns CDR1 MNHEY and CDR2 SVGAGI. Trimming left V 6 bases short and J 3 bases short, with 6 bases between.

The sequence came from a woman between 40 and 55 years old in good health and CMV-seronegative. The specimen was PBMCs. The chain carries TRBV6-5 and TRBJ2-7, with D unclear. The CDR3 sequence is CASRQNYEQYF. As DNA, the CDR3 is TGTGCCAGCAGACAGAACTACGAGCAGTACTTC.